This T cell receptor beta chain derives from a study of tumor-infiltrating lymphocytes in primary liver carcinoma. Study results and limitations: Tumor region pairs overlapped more than did tumor-adjacent and tumor-blood pairs.

The study co-extracted DNA and RNA from about 20-30 mg of unsorted bulk tissue. To note about this clonotype: The antigen remains unidentified. The junction departs from the called germline gene at one end, perhaps through a read error.

A constant-region primer primed TCR beta cDNA synthesis from roughly 520 ng of total RNA. Three rounds of nested multiplex PCR with slightly modified ARM-PCR produced TCR beta libraries. The study ran its first two PCR rounds for nine to eleven cycles each, using TRBV1-TRBV30 forward primers and a C-beta reverse primer. A single record per CDR3 protein comes from TCRdb applying MiXCR to the multiplex PCR reads. The table has around 70,000 distinct CDR3 sequences, 60% to 80% seen once. The CDR3 loop spans 18 amino acids. CDR1 and CDR2 (germline): SEHNR, FQNEAQ (reference sequence). The clonotype comes from a man aged 35-49 years with primary liver carcinoma and hepatitis B virus infection. The chain links TRBV7-9 to TRBJ2-1, with a weak D call TRBD1 (5 bases). Sequenced sample: liver tumor tissue from sampling region 4. Subset here: tumor region T4, right-lateral pole. The CDR3 reads CASSLSPGRDVLTDDQFF. In DNA, the CDR3 is TGTGCCAGCAGCTTAAGCCCTGGCAGGGATGTCCTTACAGATGATCAGTTCTTC.